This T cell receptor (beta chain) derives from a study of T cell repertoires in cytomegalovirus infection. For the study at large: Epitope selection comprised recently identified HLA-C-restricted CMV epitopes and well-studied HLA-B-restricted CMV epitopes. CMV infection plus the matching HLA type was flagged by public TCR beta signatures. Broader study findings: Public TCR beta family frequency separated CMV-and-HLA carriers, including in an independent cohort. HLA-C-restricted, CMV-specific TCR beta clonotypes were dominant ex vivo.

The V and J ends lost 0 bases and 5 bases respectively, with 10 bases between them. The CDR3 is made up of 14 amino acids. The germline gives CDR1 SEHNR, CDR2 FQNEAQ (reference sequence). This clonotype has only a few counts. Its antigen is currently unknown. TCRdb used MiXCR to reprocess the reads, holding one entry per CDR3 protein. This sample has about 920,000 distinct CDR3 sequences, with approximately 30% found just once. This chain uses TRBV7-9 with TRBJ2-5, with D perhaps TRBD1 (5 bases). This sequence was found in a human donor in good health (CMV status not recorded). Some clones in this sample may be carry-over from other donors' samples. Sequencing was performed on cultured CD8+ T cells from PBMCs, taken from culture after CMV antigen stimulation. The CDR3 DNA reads TGTGCCAGCAGCTTAGCCGTAGGGGCGGAGACCCAGTACTTC. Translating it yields CASSLAVGAETQYF.